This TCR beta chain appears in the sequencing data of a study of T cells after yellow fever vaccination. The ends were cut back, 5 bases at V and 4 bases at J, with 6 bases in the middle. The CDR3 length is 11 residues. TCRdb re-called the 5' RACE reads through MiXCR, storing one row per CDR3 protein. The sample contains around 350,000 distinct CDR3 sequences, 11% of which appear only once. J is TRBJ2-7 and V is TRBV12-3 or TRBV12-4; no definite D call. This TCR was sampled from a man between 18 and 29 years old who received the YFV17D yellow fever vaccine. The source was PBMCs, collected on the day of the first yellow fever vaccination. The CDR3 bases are TGTGCCAGCAGTGCCCGGTACGAGCAGTACTTC. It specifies CASSARYEQYF.